This T cell receptor (beta chain) derives from a study of CD8 T cells in ankylosing spondylitis. Whole-study results and caveats: Enrichment of disease-linked clones was reportedly significant in matched ankylosing spondylitis synovial fluid. Within peripheral blood, clones linked to disease were CD8+ and relatively rare. Ankylosing spondylitis blood appeared to carry a characteristic TCR beta motif of roughly eight highly homologous variants. Before this, some motif variants had been reported in reactive arthritis synovial fluid and blood.

Construction of TCR beta libraries was performed using quantitative 5'-RACE with molecular barcodes. TCRdb processed the 5' RACE reads anew with MiXCR; each CDR3 protein has one entry. The profile shows some 100,000 distinct CDR3 sequences, roughly 10% of them singletons. V was shortened by 6 bases and J by 4 bases, with 9 bases between the two germline ends. The CDR3 has 11 residues. The germline CDR1 and CDR2 sequences are SQVTM and ANQGSEA. This clonotype has at least ten counts. Its matching antigen is unknown. The clonotype comes from a male donor with ankylosing spondylitis. The sequencing input was blood, either unsorted or a sorted T cell fraction (not recorded which). This chain joins TRBV29-1 and TRBJ1-1; D not certain. The CDR3 reads CSVPDGTEAFF. The CDR3 nucleotides are TGCAGCGTCCCCGACGGCACTGAAGCTTTCTTT.